Shown below are 22 T cell receptor beta chains from a single sample sequenced in a study of blood T cell repertoires in COVID-19. Repertoires were generated with immunoSEQ multiplex PCR, while TCRdb's copy carries only in-frame clones and drops some. The table shows about 120,000 clones, with 80% to 90% occurring only once. Specimen: peripheral blood. The source of these receptors is a human donor in a cohort sampled during active COVID-19.

The chain couples TRBV5-3 to TRBJ2-3, with TRBD1 identical over 7 bases. TRBV5-3 is placed among ORFs of uncertain function. V trimming: 2 bases; J trimming: 0 bases; junction bases outside the gene matches: 9. The CDR3 is 17 amino acids. The DNA of the CDR3 is TGTGCCAGAAGCTTCGCGAGGGGGCCCCTTAGCACAGATACGCAGTATTTT. It translates to CARSFARGPLSTDTQYF.

This clone was observed a single time. J is TRBJ1-2 and V is TRBV10-3; D ambiguous. The CDR3 runs to 15 residues. Trimming stripped 0 bases from V and 1 base from J, with 9 bases between. The germline V gene has CDR1 ENHRY and CDR2 SYGVKD. The CDR3 region is CAISESNQNNYGYTF. CDR3 coding DNA: TGTGCCATCAGTGAGTCGAATCAGAATAACTATGGCTACACCTTC.

The chain carries TRBV28 and TRBJ2-7, with TRBD1 identical over 8 bases. The CDR3 sequence is 14 residues long. Germline values: CDR1 MDHEN, CDR2 SYDVKM. V lost 5 bases and J lost 3; bases outside the gene matches: 6. CDR3 in DNA: TGTGCCAGCAGTCAGCACAGGGGGGTCTACGAGCAGTACTTC. Protein sequence: CASSQHRGVYEQYF.

This clone was detected a few times. V gene TRBV6-1 combines with J gene TRBJ1-4, with 8 bases matching TRBD1. V was pared by 3 bases and J by 1 base, with 13 bases of the junction left unmatched. Germline V lookup: CDR1 MNHNS, CDR2 SASEGT. The CDR3 has 19 residues. The CDR3 DNA is TGTGCCAGCAGTGATGGGTCATGGGGCAGGGGGCGAACTAATGAAAAACTGTTTTTT. Its translation is CASSDGSWGRGRTNEKLFF.

V and J are TRBV6-5 and TRBJ2-3; TRBD1 aligns across 8 bases. The V and J ends lost 2 bases and 6 bases, in that order; junction bases with no gene match: 4. Per the germline V gene, CDR1 is MNHEY and CDR2 is SVGAGI. The length of the CDR3 is 14 residues. The CDR3 sequence: CASSYGTGSDTQYF. The CDR3 DNA sequence: TGTGCCAGCAGTTACGGGACAGGCTCGGATACGCAGTATTTT.

V and J are TRBV5-5 and TRBJ2-3; D perhaps matches TRBD2 (6 bases). Looked up from germline, CDR1 is SGHKS and CDR2 is YYEKEE (reference sequence). The CDR3 length is 15 residues. Trimming removed 5 bases from V and 3 bases from J, with 16 bases in between. The CDR3 is CASSYGSSSTDTQYF. For the CDR3, the DNA is TGTGCCAGCAGTTACGGGAGTTCCTCAACAGATACGCAGTATTTT.

This sequence joins TRBV5-5 and TRBJ2-2, with D tentatively TRBD1 (6 bases). CDR3 size: 15 residues. V was clipped by 2 bases and J by 8 bases, with 16 bases between them. Germline V gene data show CDR1 as SGHKS and CDR2 as YYEKEE (reference sequence). CDR3 in amino acids: CASSFFITGKGELFF. The CDR3 nucleotides read TGTGCCAGCAGCTTTTTTATTACAGGGAAAGGGGAGCTGTTTTTT.

The chain combines TRBV29-1 with TRBJ2-7, with 10 bases lining up with TRBD1. This CDR3 is built from 12 residues. The junction had 0 bases not matched to a gene; V was cut back by 6 bases and J by 1 base. Germline CDR1 is SQVTM and CDR2 is ANQGSEA. CDR3 DNA: TGCAGCGTGGGACAGGGGTCCTACGAGCAGTACTTC. Translation: CSVGQGSYEQYF.

J is TRBJ2-5 and V is TRBV28; 10 nucleotides line up with TRBD2. V trimming: 5 bases; J trimming: 4 bases; junction bases outside the gene matches: 7. This CDR3 is built from 15 residues. Per germline, CDR1 MDHEN and CDR2 SYDVKM. The CDR3 bases are TGTGCCAGCAGTGTTCTAGCGGGGGACGGAGAGACCCAGTACTTC. It yields the protein CASSVLAGDGETQYF.

The V gene is TRBV6-5, the J gene TRBJ2-3; D not certain. CDR3 size: 12 residues. V was trimmed by 5 bases and J by 2 bases, leaving 5 bases between them. Germline loops: CDR1 MNHEY, CDR2 SVGAGI. The CDR3 spells CASSPITDTQYF. CDR3 bases: TGTGCCAGCAGTCCCATCACAGATACGCAGTATTTT.

The V gene is TRBV5-1, the J gene TRBJ1-4, with a possible D match to TRBD1 (6 bases). This CDR3 region has 15 residues. V shed 0 bases and J shed 4 bases, with 10 bases lying between them. The germline gives CDR1 SGHRS, CDR2 YFSETQ. CDR3 sequence reads: CASSLGTAFNEKLFF. DNA of the CDR3: TGCGCCAGCAGCTTGGGGACAGCGTTTAATGAAAAACTGTTTTTT.

J is TRBJ1-6 and V is TRBV19, with TRBD1 matching over 8 bases. Trimming cost V 10 bases and J 6 bases; bases outside gene matches: 5. There are 13 residues in the CDR3. Germline CDR1 is LNHDA and CDR2 is SQIVND (reference sequence). CDR3 sequence (DNA): TGTGCCACTCGGACAGGGACTAATTCACCCCTCCACTTT. Protein sequence: CATRTGTNSPLHF.

This clone came up a few times. The chain carries TRBV7-9 and TRBJ1-5; a weak D match, TRBD1 (6 bases). This CDR3 is 13 amino acids long. V was cut by 3 bases and J by 4 bases, with 7 bases left in between. Per germline, CDR1 SEHNR and CDR2 FQNEAQ (reference sequence). CDR3 protein: CASSFQGNQPQHF. CDR3 DNA sequence: TGTGCCAGCAGCTTCCAGGGGAATCAGCCCCAGCATTTT.

This chain joins TRBV5-4 and TRBJ2-3, with 9 bases identical to TRBD1. The germline V gene has CDR1 SGHNT and CDR2 YYREEE (reference sequence). V shed 0 bases and J 9 bases; nucleotides not matched to a gene: 8. This CDR3 spans 15 amino acids. The CDR3 spells CASSLAGTGSGTQYF. The CDR3, as DNA: TGTGCCAGCAGCTTGGCCGGGACAGGGTCTGGCACGCAGTATTTT.

The chain links TRBV19 to TRBJ2-3; 11 positions agree with TRBD2. The CDR3 has 20 residues. The V gene end was trimmed by 0 bases and the J gene end by 1 base; junction bases not matched to a gene: 12. CDR1 and CDR2 from the germline V gene are LNHDA and SQIVND (reference sequence). The CDR3 spells CASSIDELAGDLSGTDTQYF. Written as DNA, the CDR3 is TGTGCCAGTAGTATAGATGAACTAGCGGGGGACCTATCCGGCACAGATACGCAGTATTTT.

V is TRBV12-5 and J is TRBJ2-3; 7 nucleotides match TRBD1. V lost 2 bases, J lost 8 bases, and 13 bases stayed unmatched. The germline CDR1 and CDR2 sequences are LGHNT and FRNRAP. This CDR3 comprises 16 residues. CDR3 in amino acids: CASGLFLGQASGTQYF. The CDR3 DNA reads TGTGCTAGTGGTTTGTTTCTAGGACAGGCCTCGGGTACGCAGTATTTT.

The chain carries TRBV9 and TRBJ2-5; 12 bases line up with TRBD1. Losses at the gene ends were 4 bases for V and 5 bases for J; bases not matched to a gene: 6. Germline values: CDR1 SGDLS, CDR2 YYNGEE. The CDR3 runs 15 residues. CDR3: CASSWGTGGEETQYF. The CDR3 DNA reads as TGTGCCAGCAGCTGGGGGACAGGGGGCGAGGAGACCCAGTACTTC.

This chain links TRBV10-3 with TRBJ2-3; 14 positions agree with TRBD2. The CDR3 has 13 amino acids. The V gene's germline CDR1 is ENHRY and CDR2 SYGVKD. Germline trimming cut 10 bases from V and 9 bases from J; bases unmatched to any gene: 6. The CDR3 reads CATGLAGGETQYF. CDR3 sequence (DNA): TGTGCCACCGGACTAGCGGGGGGAGAAACGCAGTATTTT.

Only a few counts were recorded for this clone. This chain joins TRBV2 and TRBJ1-6, with 8 bases identical to TRBD1. V lost 1 base and J lost 4; bases outside the gene matches: 0. The CDR3 totals 15 residues. Per germline, CDR1 SNHLY and CDR2 FYNNEI. CDR3: CASSEGQGYNSPLHF. CDR3 in DNA: TGTGCCAGCAGTGAAGGACAGGGGTATAATTCACCCCTCCACTTT.

This chain joins TRBV24-1 and TRBJ1-5; no definite D call. Trimming stripped 4 bases from V and 8 bases from J, with 14 bases between. The CDR3 contains 14 residues. Germline assignment: CDR1 KGHDR and CDR2 SFDVKD. CDR3 amino acids: CATSDPSSVKPQHF. DNA of the CDR3: TGTGCCACCAGTGACCCGAGTTCTGTTAAGCCCCAGCATTTT.

The CDR3 DNA follows: TGTGCCAGCAGCTTAGTATACGGGACAGATACGCAGTATTTT. This translates into CASSLVYGTDTQYF. The chain links TRBV7-9 to TRBJ2-3; unclear D gene. CDR1 and CDR2 from the germline V gene are SEHNR and FQNEAQ (reference sequence). The CDR3 runs to 14 residues. V was trimmed by 1 base and J by 3 bases, leaving 8 bases between them.

This clone was seen just once. This sample includes further DNA sequences coding for the same CDR3. V gene TRBV19 combines with J gene TRBJ2-5; TRBD2 matches at 11 bases. This CDR3 comprises 14 residues. Per germline, CDR1 LNHDA and CDR2 SQIVND (reference sequence). After removal of 5 bases from V and 5 bases from J, the junction contained 4 bases not matched to a gene. CDR3 sequence reads: CASSPRTSGETQYF. In DNA, the CDR3 is TGTGCCAGTAGTCCCAGGACTAGCGGGGAGACCCAGTACTTC.